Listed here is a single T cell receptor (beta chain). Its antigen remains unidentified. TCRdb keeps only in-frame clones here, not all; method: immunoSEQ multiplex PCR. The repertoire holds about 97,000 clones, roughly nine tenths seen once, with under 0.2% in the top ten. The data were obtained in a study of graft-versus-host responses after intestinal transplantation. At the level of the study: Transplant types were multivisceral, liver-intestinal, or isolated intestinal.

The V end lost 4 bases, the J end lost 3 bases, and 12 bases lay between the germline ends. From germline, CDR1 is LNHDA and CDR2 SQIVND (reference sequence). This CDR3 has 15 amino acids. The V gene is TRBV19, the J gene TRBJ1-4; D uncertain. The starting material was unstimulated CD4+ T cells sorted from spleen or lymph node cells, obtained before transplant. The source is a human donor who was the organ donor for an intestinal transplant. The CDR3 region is CASSTSVSSNEKLFF. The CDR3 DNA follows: TGTGCCAGTAGTACGTCCGTATCCTCTAATGAAAAACTGTTTTTT.